Listed below are T cell receptor beta chains from one sample, sequenced in a study of blood T cells in healthy people across ages. TCRdb re-called the 5' RACE reads with MiXCR, one entry per CDR3 protein. The sample lists a few hundred thousand distinct CDR3 sequences; 27% were seen once. Sequencing input: blood. The source of these receptors is a woman in her seventies in good health. The CDR3 runs from the conserved cysteine through the conserved F or W. D genes are given only for firm matches. Where a row states a size, it is once, few, many or the class of an expanded clone; other rows omit it.

J gene: TRBJ1-3; V gene: TRBV6-1; clone size: few; D gene: -; CDR3 DNA: TGTGCCAACAGCCTCCGGGGCTGGGTGCCAGGAAACACCATATATTTT; CDR3 protein: CANSLRGWVPGNTIYF
J gene: TRBJ2-2; V gene: TRBV20-1; clone size: -; D gene: -; CDR3 DNA: TGCAGTGCTAGATGGGGGGACTCGCAGGCCGGGGAGCTGTTTTTT; CDR3 protein: CSARWGDSQAGELFF
J gene: TRBJ1-4; V gene: TRBV20-1; clone size: few; D gene: TRBD1; CDR3 DNA: TGCAGTGCTAGAGATAGCCAGGGGGGGGAAAAACTGTTTTTT; CDR3 protein: CSARDSQGGEKLFF
J gene: TRBJ1-2; V gene: TRBV6-5; clone size: -; D gene: TRBD1; CDR3 DNA: TGTGCCAGCAGAACAGACAGGGACAACGGCTACACCTTC; CDR3 protein: CASRTDRDNGYTF
J gene: TRBJ2-5; V gene: TRBV4-2; clone size: many; D gene: TRBD2; CDR3 DNA: TGTGCCAGCAGCCAGGAGGGACTAGCGGGACAAGAGACCCAGTACTTC; CDR3 protein: CASSQEGLAGQETQYF
J gene: TRBJ1-2; V gene: TRBV20-1; clone size: -; D gene: TRBD1; CDR3 DNA: TGCAGTGCTGGGGGGACAGGGGGCTATGGCTACACCTTC; CDR3 protein: CSAGGTGGYGYTF
J gene: TRBJ2-7; V gene: TRBV6-6; clone size: -; D gene: -; CDR3 DNA: TGTGCCAGCAGTTACACAGGGCTCTCCTACGAGCAGTACTTC; CDR3 protein: CASSYTGLSYEQYF
J gene: TRBJ2-7; V gene: TRBV7-2; clone size: few; D gene: -; CDR3 DNA: TGTGCCAGCAGCTTATCACCCGCACTAGTCTACGAGCAGTACTTC; CDR3 protein: CASSLSPALVYEQYF
J gene: TRBJ1-1; V gene: TRBV7-9; clone size: few; D gene: -; CDR3 DNA: TGTGCCAGCAGCTCACCAGGGGCTGAAGCTTTCTTT; CDR3 protein: CASSSPGAEAFF
J gene: TRBJ2-1; V gene: TRBV6-6; clone size: -; D gene: TRBD2; CDR3 DNA: TGTGCCAGCACTGTAGCGGGAGGGTTCTACAATGAGCAGTTCTTC; CDR3 protein: CASTVAGGFYNEQFF
J gene: TRBJ2-1; V gene: TRBV6-4; clone size: few; D gene: -; CDR3 DNA: TGTGCCAGCACTGACTCTCGCAACAATGAGCAGTTCTTC; CDR3 protein: CASTDSRNNEQFF
J gene: TRBJ2-5; V gene: TRBV7-2; clone size: few; D gene: -; CDR3 DNA: TGTGCCAGCAGCCTCCCAACAGGGAAGGAGCAAGAGACCCAGTACTTC; CDR3 protein: CASSLPTGKEQETQYF
J gene: TRBJ2-7; V gene: TRBV14; clone size: few; D gene: -; CDR3 DNA: TGTGCCAGCAGCCAAGAACCCCGTTTTGCCGGCGGGGACTACGAGCAGTACTTC; CDR3 protein: CASSQEPRFAGGDYEQYF
J gene: TRBJ1-5; V gene: TRBV28; clone size: -; D gene: -; CDR3 DNA: TGTGCCAGCAGTTCCCGGGGCCCCTCACTGCCCCAGCATTTT; CDR3 protein: CASSSRGPSLPQHF
J gene: TRBJ2-3; V gene: TRBV7-2; clone size: -; D gene: -; CDR3 DNA: TGTGCCAGCAGCTTAAGGCCAGGGACTAGCACAGATACGCAGTATTTT; CDR3 protein: CASSLRPGTSTDTQYF